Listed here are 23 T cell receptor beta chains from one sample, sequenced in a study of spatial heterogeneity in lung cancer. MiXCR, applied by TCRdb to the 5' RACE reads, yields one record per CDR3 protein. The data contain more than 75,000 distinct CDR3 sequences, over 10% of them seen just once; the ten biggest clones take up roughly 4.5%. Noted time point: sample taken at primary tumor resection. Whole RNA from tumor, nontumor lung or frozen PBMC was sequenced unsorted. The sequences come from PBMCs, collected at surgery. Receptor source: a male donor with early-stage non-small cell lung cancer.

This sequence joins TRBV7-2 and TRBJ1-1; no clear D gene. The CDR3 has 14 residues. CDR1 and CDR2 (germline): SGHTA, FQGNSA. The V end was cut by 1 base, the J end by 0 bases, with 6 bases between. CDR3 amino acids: CASSLGRMNTEAFF. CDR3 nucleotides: TGTGCCAGCAGCTTAGGACGGATGAACACTGAAGCTTTCTTT.

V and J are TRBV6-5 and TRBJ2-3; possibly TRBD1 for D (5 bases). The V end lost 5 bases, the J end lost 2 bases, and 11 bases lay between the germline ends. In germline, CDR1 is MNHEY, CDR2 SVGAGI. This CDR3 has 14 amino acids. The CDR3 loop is CASSIRTFTDTQYF. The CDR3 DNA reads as TGTGCCAGCAGTATCCGGACATTCACAGATACGCAGTATTTT.

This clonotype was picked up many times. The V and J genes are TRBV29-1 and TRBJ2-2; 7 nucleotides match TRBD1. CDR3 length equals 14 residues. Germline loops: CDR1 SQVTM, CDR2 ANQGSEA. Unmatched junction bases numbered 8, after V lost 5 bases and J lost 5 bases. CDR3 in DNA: TGCAGCGTTTCCCGACAGGGTGATACCGGGGAGCTGTTTTTT. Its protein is CSVSRQGDTGELFF.

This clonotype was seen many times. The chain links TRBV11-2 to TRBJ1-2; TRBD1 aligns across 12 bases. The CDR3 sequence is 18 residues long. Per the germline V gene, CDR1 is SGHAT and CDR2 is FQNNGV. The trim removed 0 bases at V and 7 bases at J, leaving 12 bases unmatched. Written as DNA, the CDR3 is TGTGCCAGCAGCTTAGATGGGACAGGGGGCGATCGGTACTCTGGCTACACCTTC. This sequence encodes CASSLDGTGGDRYSGYTF.

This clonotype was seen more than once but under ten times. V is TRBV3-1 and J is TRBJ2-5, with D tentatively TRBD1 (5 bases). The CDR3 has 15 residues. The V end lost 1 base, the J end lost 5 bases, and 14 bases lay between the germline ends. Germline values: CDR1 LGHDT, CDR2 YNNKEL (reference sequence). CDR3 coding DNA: TGTGCCAGCAGCCAAGGATCGGCAGGGTGGGAGACCCAGTACTTC. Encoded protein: CASSQGSAGWETQYF.

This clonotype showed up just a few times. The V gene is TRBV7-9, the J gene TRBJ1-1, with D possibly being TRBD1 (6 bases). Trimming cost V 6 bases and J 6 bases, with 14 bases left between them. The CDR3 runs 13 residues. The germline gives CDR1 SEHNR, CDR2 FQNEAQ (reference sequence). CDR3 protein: CASSLTGMAEAFF. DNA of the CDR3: TGTGCCAGCAGTCTCACAGGGATGGCTGAAGCTTTCTTT.

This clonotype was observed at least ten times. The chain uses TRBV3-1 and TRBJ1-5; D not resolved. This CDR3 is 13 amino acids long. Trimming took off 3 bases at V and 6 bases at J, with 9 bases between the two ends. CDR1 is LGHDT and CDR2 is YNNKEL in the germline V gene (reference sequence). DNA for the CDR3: TGTGCCAGCAGCCAGAGCCGCACTCAGCCCCAGCATTTT. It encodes CASSQSRTQPQHF.

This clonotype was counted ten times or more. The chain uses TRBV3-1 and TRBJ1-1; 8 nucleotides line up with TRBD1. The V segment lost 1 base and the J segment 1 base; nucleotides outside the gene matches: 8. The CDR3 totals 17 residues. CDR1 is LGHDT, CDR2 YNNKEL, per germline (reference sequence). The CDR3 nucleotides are TGTGCCAGCAGCCAAGTTAGACAGGGGTTCAAGAACACTGAAGCTTTCTTT. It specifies CASSQVRQGFKNTEAFF.

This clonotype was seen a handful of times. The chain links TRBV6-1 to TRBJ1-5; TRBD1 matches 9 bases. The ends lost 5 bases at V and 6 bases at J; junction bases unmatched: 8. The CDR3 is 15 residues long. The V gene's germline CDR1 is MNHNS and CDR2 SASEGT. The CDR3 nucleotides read TGTGCCAGCAGTAAGAACAGGGGGCCGGGTCAGCCCCAGCATTTT. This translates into CASSKNRGPGQPQHF.

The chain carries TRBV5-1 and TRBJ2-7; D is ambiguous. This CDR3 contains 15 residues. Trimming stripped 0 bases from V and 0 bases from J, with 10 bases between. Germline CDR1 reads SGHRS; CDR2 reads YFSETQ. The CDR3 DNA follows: TGCGCCAGCAGCTTGGAAGGGCAGCTCTCCTACGAGCAGTACTTC. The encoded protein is CASSLEGQLSYEQYF.

CDR3 bases: TGTGCCAGCAGCCAAGGACTAGCACGCGAGCAGTTCTTC. This translates into CASSQGLAREQFF. The gene calls are TRBV14 and TRBJ2-1, with 7 bases fitting TRBD2. With 1 base clipped from V and 10 bases from J, the junction kept 4 bases outside the gene matches. The CDR3 is made up of 13 amino acids. Germline-derived CDR1 and CDR2 are SGHDN and FVKESK.

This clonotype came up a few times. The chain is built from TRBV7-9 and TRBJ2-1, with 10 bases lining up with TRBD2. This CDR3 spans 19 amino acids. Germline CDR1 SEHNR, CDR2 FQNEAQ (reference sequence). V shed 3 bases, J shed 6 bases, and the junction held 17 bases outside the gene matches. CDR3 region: CASSFRTVPLAGVINEQFF. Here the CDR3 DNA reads TGTGCCAGCAGCTTTCGGACAGTTCCCCTAGCGGGAGTTATCAATGAGCAGTTCTTC.

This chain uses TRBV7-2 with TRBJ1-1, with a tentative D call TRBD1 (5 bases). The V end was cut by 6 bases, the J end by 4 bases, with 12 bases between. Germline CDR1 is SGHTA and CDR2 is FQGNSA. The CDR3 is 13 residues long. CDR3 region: CASRSGPGTEAFF. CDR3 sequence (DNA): TGTGCCAGCAGATCAGGGCCGGGCACTGAAGCTTTCTTT.

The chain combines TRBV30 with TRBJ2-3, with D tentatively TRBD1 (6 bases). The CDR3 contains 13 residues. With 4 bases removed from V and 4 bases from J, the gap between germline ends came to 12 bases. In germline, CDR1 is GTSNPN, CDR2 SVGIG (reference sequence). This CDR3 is CAWNGQSPDTQYF. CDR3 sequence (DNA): TGTGCCTGGAACGGACAGAGCCCAGATACGCAGTATTTT. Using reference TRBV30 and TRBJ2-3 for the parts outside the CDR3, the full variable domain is SQTIHQWPATLVQPVGSPLSLECTVEGTSNPNLYWYRQAAGRGLQLLFYSVGIGQISSEVPQNLSASRPQDRQFILSSKKLLLSDSGFYLCAWNGQSPDTQYFGPGTRLTVL.

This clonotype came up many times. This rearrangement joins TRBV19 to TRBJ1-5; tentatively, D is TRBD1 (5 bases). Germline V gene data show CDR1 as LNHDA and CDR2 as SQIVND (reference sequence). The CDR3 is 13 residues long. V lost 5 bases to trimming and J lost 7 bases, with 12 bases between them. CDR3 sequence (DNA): TGTGCCAGTAGTGGGACGGGGCGGCAGCCCCAGCATTTT. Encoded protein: CASSGTGRQPQHF.

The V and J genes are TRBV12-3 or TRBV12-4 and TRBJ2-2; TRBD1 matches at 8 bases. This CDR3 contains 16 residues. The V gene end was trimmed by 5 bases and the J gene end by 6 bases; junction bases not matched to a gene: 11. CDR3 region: CASSPPAGGPPGELFF. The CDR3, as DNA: TGTGCCAGCAGTCCTCCCGCAGGGGGCCCCCCCGGGGAGCTGTTTTTT.

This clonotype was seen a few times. This chain's CDR3 is CSAADRGPQHF. The CDR3 DNA reads as TGCAGTGCGGCGGACAGAGGGCCCCAGCATTTT. The chain uses TRBV20-1 and TRBJ1-5, with D maybe TRBD1 (6 bases). V lost 6 bases and J 9 bases, leaving 12 bases between the germline ends. Looked up from germline, CDR1 is DFQATT and CDR2 is SNEGSKA (reference sequence). The CDR3 extends over 11 amino acids.

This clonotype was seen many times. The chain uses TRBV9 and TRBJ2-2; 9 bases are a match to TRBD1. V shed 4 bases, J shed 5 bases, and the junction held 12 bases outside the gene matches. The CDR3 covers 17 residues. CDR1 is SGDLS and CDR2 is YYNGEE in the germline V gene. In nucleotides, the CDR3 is TGTGCCAGCAGCCCCCGAGAGGGACAGGGAAAAACCGGGGAGCTGTTTTTT. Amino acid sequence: CASSPREGQGKTGELFF.

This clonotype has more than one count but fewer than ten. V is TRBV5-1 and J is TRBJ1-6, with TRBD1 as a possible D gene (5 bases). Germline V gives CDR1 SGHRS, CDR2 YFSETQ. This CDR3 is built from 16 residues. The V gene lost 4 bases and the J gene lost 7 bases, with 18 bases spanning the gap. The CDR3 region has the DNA TGCGCCAGCAGCATCCGGGGGGGTGTACAAAATTCACCCCTCCACTTT. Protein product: CASSIRGGVQNSPLHF.

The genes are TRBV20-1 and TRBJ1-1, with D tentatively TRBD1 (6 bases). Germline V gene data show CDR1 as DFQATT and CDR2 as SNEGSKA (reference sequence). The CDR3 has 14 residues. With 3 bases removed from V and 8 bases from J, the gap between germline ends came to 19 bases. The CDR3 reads CSASIETGLKEAFF. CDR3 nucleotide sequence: TGCAGTGCTAGTATAGAAACAGGGCTCAAAGAAGCTTTCTTT.

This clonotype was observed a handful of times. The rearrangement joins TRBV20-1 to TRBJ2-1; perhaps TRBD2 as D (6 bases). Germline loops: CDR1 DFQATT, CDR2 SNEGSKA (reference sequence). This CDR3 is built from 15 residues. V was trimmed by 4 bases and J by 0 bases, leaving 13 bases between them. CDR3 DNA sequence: TGCAGTGCTATCCCCGCTAGCGACTCCTACAATGAGCAGTTCTTC. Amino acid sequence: CSAIPASDSYNEQFF.

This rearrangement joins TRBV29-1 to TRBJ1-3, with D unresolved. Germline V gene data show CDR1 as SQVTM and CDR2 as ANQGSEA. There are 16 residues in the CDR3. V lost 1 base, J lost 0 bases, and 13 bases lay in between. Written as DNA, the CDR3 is TGCAGCGTTGAAGTATTGGACGCCGACTCTGGAAACACCATATATTTT. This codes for CSVEVLDADSGNTIYF.

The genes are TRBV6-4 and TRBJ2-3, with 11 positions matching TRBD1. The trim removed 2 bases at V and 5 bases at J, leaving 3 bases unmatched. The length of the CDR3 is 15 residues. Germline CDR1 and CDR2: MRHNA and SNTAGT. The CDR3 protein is CASSDQGQGGDTQYF. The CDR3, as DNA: TGTGCCAGCAGTGACCAGGGACAGGGGGGAGATACGCAGTATTTT.